This T cell receptor beta chain originates from a study of T cell clonotyping in hematopoietic cell transplantation. The CDR3 extends over 16 amino acids. Germline CDR1 SGHNT, CDR2 YYREEE (reference sequence). The V gene lost 0 bases and the J gene lost 2 bases, with 14 bases spanning the gap. Libraries were prepared by immunoSEQ multiplex PCR; TCRdb keeps only in-frame clonotypes and omits some of them. The top ten hold 7.7% of the sample, which has roughly 7,000 clones, about nine tenths seen once. This sample comprised PBMCs, obtained 100 days after allogeneic stem cell transplant. This TCR derives from a male patient under 35 who had an allogeneic stem cell transplant from a related donor, so the T cells may come from the graft donor. Some clones in this sample may be carry-over from other donors' samples. V is TRBV5-4 and J is TRBJ2-5; weak D call: TRBD2 (5 bases). In DNA, the CDR3 is TGTGCCAGCAGCTTGGTAGGTGCAGCGGAGCAAGAGACCCAGTACTTC. It yields the protein CASSLVGAAEQETQYF.